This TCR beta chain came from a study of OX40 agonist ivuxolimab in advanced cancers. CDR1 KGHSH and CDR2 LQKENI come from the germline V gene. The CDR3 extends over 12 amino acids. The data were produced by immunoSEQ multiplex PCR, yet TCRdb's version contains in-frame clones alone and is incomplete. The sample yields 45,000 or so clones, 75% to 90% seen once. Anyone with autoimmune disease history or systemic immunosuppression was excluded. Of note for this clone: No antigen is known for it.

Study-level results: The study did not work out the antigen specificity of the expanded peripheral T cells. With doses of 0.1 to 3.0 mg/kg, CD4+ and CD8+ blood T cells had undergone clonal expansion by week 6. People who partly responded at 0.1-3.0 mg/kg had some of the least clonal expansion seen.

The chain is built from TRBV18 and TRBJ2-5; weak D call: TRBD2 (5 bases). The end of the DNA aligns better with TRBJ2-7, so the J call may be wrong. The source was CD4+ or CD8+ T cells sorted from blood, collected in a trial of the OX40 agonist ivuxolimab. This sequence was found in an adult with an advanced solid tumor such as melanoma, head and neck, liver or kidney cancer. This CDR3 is CASSRGGSEQYF. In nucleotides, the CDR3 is TGTGCCAGCTCACGAGGTGGGAGCGAGCAGTACTTC.